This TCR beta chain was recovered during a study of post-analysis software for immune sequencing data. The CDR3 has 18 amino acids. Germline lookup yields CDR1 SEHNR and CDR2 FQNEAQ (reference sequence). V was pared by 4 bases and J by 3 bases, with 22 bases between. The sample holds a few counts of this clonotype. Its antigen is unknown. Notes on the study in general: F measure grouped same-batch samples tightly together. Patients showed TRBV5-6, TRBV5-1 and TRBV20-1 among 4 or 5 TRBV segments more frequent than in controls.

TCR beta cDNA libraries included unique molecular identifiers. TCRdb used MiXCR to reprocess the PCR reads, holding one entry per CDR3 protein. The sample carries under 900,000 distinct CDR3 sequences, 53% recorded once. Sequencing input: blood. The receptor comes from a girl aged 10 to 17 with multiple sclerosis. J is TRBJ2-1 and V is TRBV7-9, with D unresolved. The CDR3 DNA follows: TGTGCCAGCAGCTCTGACCGGGTCCCAAGATACCTCTACAATGAGCAGTTCTTC. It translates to CASSSDRVPRYLYNEQFF.